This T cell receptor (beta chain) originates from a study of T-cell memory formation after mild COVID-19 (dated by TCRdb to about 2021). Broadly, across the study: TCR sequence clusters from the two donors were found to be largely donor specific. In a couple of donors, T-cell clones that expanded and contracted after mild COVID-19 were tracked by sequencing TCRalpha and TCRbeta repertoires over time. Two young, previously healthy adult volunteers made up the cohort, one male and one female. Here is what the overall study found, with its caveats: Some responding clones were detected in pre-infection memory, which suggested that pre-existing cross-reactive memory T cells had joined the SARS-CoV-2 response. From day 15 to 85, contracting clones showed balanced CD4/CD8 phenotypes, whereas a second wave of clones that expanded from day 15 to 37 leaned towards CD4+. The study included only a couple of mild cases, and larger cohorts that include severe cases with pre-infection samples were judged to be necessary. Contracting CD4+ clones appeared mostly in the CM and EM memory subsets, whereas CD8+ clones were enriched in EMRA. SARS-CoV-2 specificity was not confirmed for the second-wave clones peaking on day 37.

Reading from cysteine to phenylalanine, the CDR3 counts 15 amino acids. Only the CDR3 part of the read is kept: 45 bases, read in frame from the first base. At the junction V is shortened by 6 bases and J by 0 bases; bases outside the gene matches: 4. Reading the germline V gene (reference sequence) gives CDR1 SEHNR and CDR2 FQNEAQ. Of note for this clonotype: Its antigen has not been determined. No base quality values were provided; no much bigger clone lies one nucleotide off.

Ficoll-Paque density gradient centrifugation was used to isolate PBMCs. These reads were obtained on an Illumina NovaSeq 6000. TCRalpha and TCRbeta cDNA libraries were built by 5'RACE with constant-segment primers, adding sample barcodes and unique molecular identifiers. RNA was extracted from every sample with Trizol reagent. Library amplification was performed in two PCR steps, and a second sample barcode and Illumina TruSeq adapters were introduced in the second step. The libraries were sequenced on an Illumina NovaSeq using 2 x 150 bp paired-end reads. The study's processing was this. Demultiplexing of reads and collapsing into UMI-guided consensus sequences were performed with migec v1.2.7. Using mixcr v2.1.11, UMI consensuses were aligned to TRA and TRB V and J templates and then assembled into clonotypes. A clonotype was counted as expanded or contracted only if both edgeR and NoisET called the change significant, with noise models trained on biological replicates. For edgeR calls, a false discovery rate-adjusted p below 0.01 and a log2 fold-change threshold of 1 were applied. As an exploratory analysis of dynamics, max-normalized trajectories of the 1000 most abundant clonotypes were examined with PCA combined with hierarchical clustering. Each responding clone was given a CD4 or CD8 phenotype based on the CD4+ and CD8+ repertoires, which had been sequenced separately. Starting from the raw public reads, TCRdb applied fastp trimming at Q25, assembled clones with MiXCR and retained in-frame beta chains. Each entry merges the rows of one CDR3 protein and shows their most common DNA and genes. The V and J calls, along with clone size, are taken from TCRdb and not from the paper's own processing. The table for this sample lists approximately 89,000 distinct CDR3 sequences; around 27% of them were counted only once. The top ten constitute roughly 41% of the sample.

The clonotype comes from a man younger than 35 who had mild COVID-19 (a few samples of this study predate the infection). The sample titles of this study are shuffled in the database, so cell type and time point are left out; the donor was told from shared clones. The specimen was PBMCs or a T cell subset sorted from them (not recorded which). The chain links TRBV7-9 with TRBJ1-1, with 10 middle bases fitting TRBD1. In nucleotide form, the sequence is TGTGCCAGCAGTTGGACAGGGGGGATGAACACTGAAGCTTTCTTT. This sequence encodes CASSWTGGMNTEAFF.